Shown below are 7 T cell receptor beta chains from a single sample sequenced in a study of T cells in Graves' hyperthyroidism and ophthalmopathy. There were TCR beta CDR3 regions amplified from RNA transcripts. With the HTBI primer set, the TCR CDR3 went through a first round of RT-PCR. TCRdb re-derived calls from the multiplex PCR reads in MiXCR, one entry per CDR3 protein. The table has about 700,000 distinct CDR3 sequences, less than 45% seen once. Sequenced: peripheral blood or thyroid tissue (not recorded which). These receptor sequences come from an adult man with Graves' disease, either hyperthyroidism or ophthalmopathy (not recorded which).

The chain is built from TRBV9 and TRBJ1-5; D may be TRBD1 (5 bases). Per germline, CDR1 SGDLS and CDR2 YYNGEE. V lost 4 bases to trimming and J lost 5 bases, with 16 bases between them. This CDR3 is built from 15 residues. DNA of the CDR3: TGTGCCAGCAGCCAAACGACCCTACAGGATCAGCCCCAGCATTTT. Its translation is CASSQTTLQDQPQHF.

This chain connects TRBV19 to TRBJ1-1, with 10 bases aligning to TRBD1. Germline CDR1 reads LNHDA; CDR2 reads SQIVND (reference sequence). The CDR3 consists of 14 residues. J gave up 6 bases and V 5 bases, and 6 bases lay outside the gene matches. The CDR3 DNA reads TGTGCCAGTAGTCCCAGGGGGACAGGGGCTGAAGCTTTCTTT. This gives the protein CASSPRGTGAEAFF.

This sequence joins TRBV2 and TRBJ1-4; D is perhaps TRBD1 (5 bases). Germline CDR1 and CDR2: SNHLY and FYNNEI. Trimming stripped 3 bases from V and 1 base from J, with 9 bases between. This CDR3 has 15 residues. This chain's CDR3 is CASSDTGGTNEKLFF. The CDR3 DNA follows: TGTGCCAGCAGTGACACGGGGGGAACTAATGAAAAACTGTTTTTT.

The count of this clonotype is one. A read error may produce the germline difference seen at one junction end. The CDR3: CATSDGQDYGYTF. CDR3 DNA sequence: TGTGCCACCAGTGATGGACAGGACTATGGCTACACCTTC. The gene calls are TRBV10-3 and TRBJ1-2; 7 bases are shared with TRBD1. The germline V gene has CDR1 ENHRY and CDR2 SYGVKD. The CDR3 is made up of 13 amino acids.

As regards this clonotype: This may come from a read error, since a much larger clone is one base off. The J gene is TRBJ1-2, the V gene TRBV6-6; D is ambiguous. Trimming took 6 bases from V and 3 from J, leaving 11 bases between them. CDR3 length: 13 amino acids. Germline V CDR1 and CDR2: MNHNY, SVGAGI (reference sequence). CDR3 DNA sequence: TGTGCCAGCAGCCCCCAATGGGACTATGGCTACACCTTC. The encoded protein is CASSPQWDYGYTF.

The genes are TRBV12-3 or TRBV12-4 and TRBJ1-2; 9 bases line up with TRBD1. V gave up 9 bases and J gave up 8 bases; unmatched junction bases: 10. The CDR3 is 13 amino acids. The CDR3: CASTDPGTGGYTF. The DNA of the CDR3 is TGTGCCAGTACCGACCCCGGGACAGGGGGCTACACCTTC.

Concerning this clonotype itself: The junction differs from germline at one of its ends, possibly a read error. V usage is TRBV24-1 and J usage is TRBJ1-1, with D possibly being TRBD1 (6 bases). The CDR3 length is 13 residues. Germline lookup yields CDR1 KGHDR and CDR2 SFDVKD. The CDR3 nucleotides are TGTGCCACCAGTGTGAGGGGGAACACTGAAGCCTTCTTT. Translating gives CATSVRGNTEAFF.